The 21 T cell receptor beta chains reported below all come from one sample, sequenced in a study of T cell repertoires in cytomegalovirus infection. TCRdb re-called the reads with MiXCR, one entry per CDR3 protein. The sample consists of approximately 630,000 distinct CDR3 sequences, 24% of them appearing once. The specimen was CD8+ T cells from PBMCs. The receptors were sampled from a human donor in good health (CMV status not recorded). Some clones in this sample may be carry-over from other donors' samples.

This clonotype was counted ten times or more. The V call is TRBV7-9, the J call TRBJ1-1; maybe TRBD1 (5 bases). V lost 1 base and J 4 bases, leaving 10 bases between the germline ends. This CDR3 contains 14 residues. CDR1 is SEHNR, CDR2 FQNEAQ, per germline (reference sequence). CDR3 in DNA: TGTGCCAGCAGCTTAGTGTTAGGGGTCACTGAAGCTTTCTTT. It translates to CASSLVLGVTEAFF.

Of note for this clonotype: An end of the junction does not agree with germline; a read error may underlie this. V gene TRBV27 combines with J gene TRBJ1-1; D gene ambiguous. From germline, CDR1 is MNHEY and CDR2 SMNVEV (reference sequence). The length of the CDR3 is 13 residues. The CDR3 DNA follows: TGTGCCAGCAGTTTTGCAGATAACACTGACGCTTTCTTT. Its protein product is CASSFADNTDAFF.

There are a few counts of this clonotype. The V and J genes are TRBV6-6 and TRBJ1-5, with D tentatively TRBD1 (6 bases). V gave up 6 bases and J gave up 5 bases, with 14 bases separating them. This CDR3 comprises 14 residues. The germline gives CDR1 MNHNY, CDR2 SVGAGI (reference sequence). In DNA form, the CDR3 reads TGTGCCAGCAGCCGACGGAGGGGGGATCAGCCCCAGCATTTT. It encodes CASSRRRGDQPQHF.

This clonotype was recorded a few times. The chain combines TRBV27 with TRBJ2-5; no firm D call. This CDR3 region has 15 residues. Germline CDR1 is MNHEY and CDR2 is SMNVEV (reference sequence). The V end lost 6 bases, the J end lost 5 bases, and 19 bases lay between the germline ends. Here the CDR3 DNA reads TGTGCCAGCAGCTACGACTCAGTTGCGAGGGAGACCCAGTACTTC. Its translation is CASSYDSVARETQYF.

This clonotype was detected only a few times. The gene calls are TRBV7-2 and TRBJ1-1; the D gene is possibly TRBD1 (5 bases). The germline V gene encodes CDR1 SGHTA and CDR2 FQGNSA. The CDR3 consists of 14 residues. Trimming removed 5 bases from V and 6 bases from J, with 16 bases in between. CDR3 sequence (DNA): TGTGCCAGCAGCCCCCGTAAGTGGGGCGCTGAAGCTTTCTTT. It encodes CASSPRKWGAEAFF.

In its sample, this clonotype was seen a few times. This chain connects TRBV29-1 to TRBJ1-2; tentative D call: TRBD1 (5 bases). V was trimmed by 5 bases and J by 7 bases, leaving 14 bases between them. Per the germline V gene, CDR1 is SQVTM and CDR2 is ANQGSEA. The CDR3 runs 12 residues. CDR3: CSVLAGKAGYTF. CDR3 bases: TGCAGCGTTTTAGCAGGGAAGGCTGGCTACACCTTC. Based on the CDR3 plus reference TRBV29-1 and TRBJ1-2, the full variable domain is SAVISQKPSRDICQRGTSLTIQCQVDSQVTMMFWYRQQPGQSLTLIATANQGSEATYESGFVIDKFPISRPNLTFSTLTVSNMSPEDSSIYLCSVLAGKAGYTFGSGTRLTVV.

This clonotype was observed a single time. Germline and junction disagree at one end, which may indicate a read error. This rearrangement joins TRBV28 to TRBJ1-6; a weak D match, TRBD1 (6 bases). CDR3 length equals 16 residues. Germline values: CDR1 MDHEN, CDR2 SYDVKM. The CDR3, as DNA: TGTGCCAGCAGTTTCGGACAGAGCTCCTATAATTCATCCCTCCACTTT. Its translation: CASSFGQSSYNSSLHF.

This clonotype occurred many times. The chain combines TRBV25-1 with TRBJ2-3, with 8 bases that match TRBD1. V lost 7 bases and J lost 4; bases outside the gene matches: 4. CDR1 is MGHDK, CDR2 SYGVNS, per germline. The CDR3 covers 13 residues. CDR3 protein: CASTSGGADTQYF. CDR3 nucleotides: TGTGCCAGCACCTCAGGGGGCGCAGATACGCAGTATTTT.

The chain carries TRBV2 and TRBJ2-5; possible D gene TRBD2, 5 bases. CDR1 and CDR2 from the germline V gene are SNHLY and FYNNEI. The CDR3 sequence is 11 residues long. Trimming cost V 8 bases and J 4 bases, with 8 bases left between them. Here the CDR3 reads CASLGRETQYF. In nucleotides, the CDR3 is TGTGCCAGCCTAGGGAGAGAGACCCAGTACTTC. The full variable domain, completed using reference TRBV2 and TRBJ2-5, is EPEVTQTPSHQVTQMGQEVILRCVPISNHLYFYWYRQILGQKVEFLVSFYNNEISEKSEIFDDQFSVERPDGSNFTLKIRSTKLEDSAMYFCASLGRETQYFGPGTRLLVL.

This clonotype has only a few counts. The chain employs TRBV7-9 and TRBJ2-7, with 8 bases aligning to TRBD1. CDR3 length equals 14 residues. Germline lookup yields CDR1 SEHNR and CDR2 FQNEAQ (reference sequence). The J segment lost 2 bases and the V segment lost 4 bases, leaving 4 bases of the junction unmatched. The CDR3 reads CASSSTGGTYEQYF. In nucleotides, the CDR3 is TGTGCCAGCAGCTCTACAGGGGGAACCTACGAGCAGTACTTC.

In its sample, this clonotype was seen many times. J is TRBJ1-1 and V is TRBV2; 7 bases line up with TRBD1. The V and J ends lost 3 bases and 3 bases, in that order; junction bases with no gene match: 7. The CDR3 covers 15 residues. CDR1 SNHLY and CDR2 FYNNEI come from the germline V gene. The CDR3 protein is CASSDTGQAYTEAFF. The CDR3 region has the DNA TGTGCCAGCAGTGATACCGGACAGGCCTACACTGAAGCTTTCTTT.

This clonotype was observed a handful of times. J is TRBJ2-5 and V is TRBV7-6, with 8 bases identical to TRBD2. V gave up 3 bases and J gave up 0 bases; unmatched junction bases: 9. The CDR3 runs to 17 residues. From germline, CDR1 is SGHVS and CDR2 FNYEAQ. The CDR3 reads CASSFKTGGEYQETQYF. In DNA, the CDR3 is TGTGCCAGCAGCTTCAAAACCGGGGGGGAATACCAAGAGACCCAGTACTTC.

The chain uses TRBV10-3 and TRBJ2-7, with D possibly being TRBD1 or TRBD2 (6 bases each). From germline, CDR1 is ENHRY and CDR2 SYGVKD. V was trimmed by 10 bases and J by 0 bases, leaving 16 bases between them. CDR3 size: 14 residues. CDR3 DNA sequence: TGTGCCACCGCCACGGGGGCCAGCTCCTACGAGCAGTACTTC. This sequence encodes CATATGASSYEQYF.

This sequence joins TRBV5-6 and TRBJ2-1, with 8 nucleotides matching TRBD2. The germline V gene has CDR1 SGHDT and CDR2 YYEEEE. The CDR3 extends over 15 amino acids. J was trimmed by 4 bases and V by 4 bases; bases with no gene match: 7. Written as DNA, the CDR3 is TGTGCCAGCAGCGCGAGGTTAGCGGGGTACAATGAGCAGTTCTTC. Translation gives CASSARLAGYNEQFF.

In its sample, this clonotype was seen a few times. V gene TRBV7-6 combines with J gene TRBJ2-6; D is ambiguous. This CDR3 has 15 amino acids. Germline lookup yields CDR1 SGHVS and CDR2 FNYEAQ. The ends were cut back, 5 bases at V and 2 bases at J, with 10 bases in the middle. The CDR3 nucleotides read TGTGCCAGCAGCGGTGACCACACTGGGGCCAACGTCCTGACTTTC. It encodes CASSGDHTGANVLTF.

A word on this clonotype: The junction and the germline gene differ at one end; a read error may be behind it. The rearrangement joins TRBV28 to TRBJ2-2, with D perhaps TRBD1 or TRBD2 (5 bases each). Germline CDR1 is MDHEN and CDR2 is SYDVKM. The CDR3 is made up of 15 amino acids. For the CDR3, the DNA is TGTGTCAGCAGAGGGACGCTAGCACCCACCGGGGAGCTGTTTTTT. The encoded protein is CVSRGTLAPTGELFF.

The chain is built from TRBV2 and TRBJ2-3; D gene uncertain. Trimming took off 1 base at V and 2 bases at J, with 4 bases between the two ends. Germline V gene sequence: CDR1 SNHLY, CDR2 FYNNEI. CDR3 length: 13 amino acids. CDR3 in amino acids: CASSEVPTDTQYF. The DNA of the CDR3 is TGTGCCAGCAGTGAAGTCCCCACAGATACGCAGTATTTT.

In its sample, this clonotype was seen a few times. The chain links TRBV3-1 to TRBJ2-7; D gene ambiguous. Trimming left V 4 bases short and J 3 bases short, with 13 bases between. Germline CDR1 reads LGHDT; CDR2 reads YNNKEL (reference sequence). This CDR3 is built from 14 residues. CDR3 in amino acids: CASSPRAAFYEQYF. The CDR3 DNA follows: TGTGCCAGCAGCCCCCGCGCAGCCTTCTACGAGCAGTACTTC.

About this clonotype itself: At one end, the junction sequence differs from germline, possibly due to a read error. The rearrangement links TRBV12-3 or TRBV12-4 to TRBJ2-3, with D perhaps being TRBD1 or TRBD2 (5 bases each). This CDR3 has 15 residues. The CDR3 nucleotides are TGTGCCAGCCGTTTATCCGGGGCCGGCCCAGATACGCAGTATTTT. This codes for CASRLSGAGPDTQYF.

CDR3 nucleotide sequence: TGCAGTGCTAAGGACTTTTCCTCCTACGAGCAGTACTTC. This sequence encodes CSAKDFSSYEQYF. The V and J genes are TRBV20-1 and TRBJ2-7, with D possibly TRBD2 on 5 matching bases. CDR1 and CDR2 from the germline V gene are DFQATT and SNEGSKA (reference sequence). The CDR3 length is 13 residues. V gave up 4 bases and J gave up 0 bases, with 10 bases separating them.

The chain links TRBV28 to TRBJ2-1, with a weak D call TRBD2 (5 bases). This CDR3 contains 14 residues. Germline CDR1 MDHEN, CDR2 SYDVKM. The germline V and J ends were trimmed by 3 bases and 3 bases, with 9 bases remaining between them. This CDR3 is CASSFSGIYNEQFF. CDR3 sequence (DNA): TGTGCCAGCAGTTTCTCCGGGATCTACAATGAGCAGTTCTTC.